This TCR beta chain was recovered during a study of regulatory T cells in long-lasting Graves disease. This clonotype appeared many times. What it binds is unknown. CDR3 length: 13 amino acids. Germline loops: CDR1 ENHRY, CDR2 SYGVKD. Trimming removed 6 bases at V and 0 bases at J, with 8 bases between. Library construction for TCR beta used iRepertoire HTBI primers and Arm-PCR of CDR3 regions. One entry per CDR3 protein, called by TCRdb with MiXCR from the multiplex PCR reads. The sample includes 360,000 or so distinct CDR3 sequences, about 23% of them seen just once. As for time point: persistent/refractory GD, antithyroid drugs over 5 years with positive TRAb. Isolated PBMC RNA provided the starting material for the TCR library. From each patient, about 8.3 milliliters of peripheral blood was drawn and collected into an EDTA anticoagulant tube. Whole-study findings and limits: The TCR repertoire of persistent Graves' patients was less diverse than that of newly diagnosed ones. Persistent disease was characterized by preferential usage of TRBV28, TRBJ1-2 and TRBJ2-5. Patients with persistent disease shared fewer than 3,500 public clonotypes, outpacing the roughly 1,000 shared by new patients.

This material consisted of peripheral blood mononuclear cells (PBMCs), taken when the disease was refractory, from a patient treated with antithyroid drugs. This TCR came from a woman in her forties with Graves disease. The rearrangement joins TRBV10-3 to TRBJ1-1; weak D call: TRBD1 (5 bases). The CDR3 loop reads CAIRAGMNTEAFF. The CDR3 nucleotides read TGTGCCATCAGGGCAGGGATGAACACTGAAGCTTTCTTT.